This TCR beta chain was captured in a study of cytomegalovirus exposure and HLA in healthy donors. CDR1 SNHLY and CDR2 FYNNEI come from the germline V gene. This CDR3 region has 14 residues. V lost 4 bases and J 2 bases, leaving 10 bases between the germline ends. The PCR contained 60 Vbeta and 13 Jbeta primers. Profiled with immunoSEQ multiplex PCR; TCRdb holds only in-frame clones, not every one. This sample has about 130,000 clones, with approximately 87% found just once. This clone occurred once. The chain combines TRBV2 with TRBJ2-3; TRBD2 is a possible D gene (5 bases). Material for sequencing was PBMCs. This TCR came from a woman in her 30s in good health and CMV-seronegative. The CDR3 protein is CASSGGQDTDTQYF. The CDR3, as DNA: TGTGCCAGCAGTGGAGGGCAGGACACAGATACGCAGTATTTT.